The 10 T cell receptor beta chains reported below all come from one sample, sequenced in a study of graft-versus-host responses after intestinal transplantation. TCRdb's copy holds only in-frame clones and misses some; the assay was immunoSEQ multiplex PCR. The data hold about 98,000 clones, with roughly four fifths observed a single time. Their target antigens are unknown. The sequences come from unstimulated CD8+ T cells sorted from spleen or lymph node cells, collected before intestinal transplant. The receptors come from a human donor who received an intestinal transplant.

This chain joins TRBV4-1 and TRBJ1-2, with 7 bases matching TRBD1. Looked up from germline, CDR1 is MGHRA and CDR2 is YSYEKL. The CDR3 is 16 residues long. With V trimmed by 4 bases and J by 8 bases, 16 bases remained unmatched. The chain's CDR3 is CASSLRAGGSLSGYTF. As DNA, the CDR3 is TGCGCCAGCAGCCTTCGAGCAGGGGGATCGCTAAGCGGCTACACCTTC.

The V gene is TRBV6-5, the J gene TRBJ1-2; 7 bases agree with TRBD1. Trimming cost V 6 bases and J 5 bases; bases outside gene matches: 3. The CDR3 runs to 12 residues. Germline lookup yields CDR1 MNHEY and CDR2 SVGAGI. The CDR3 is CASRGTVYGYTF. CDR3 bases: TGTGCCAGCAGAGGGACAGTTTATGGCTACACCTTC.

The V call is TRBV10-2, the J call TRBJ2-7; a possible D gene is TRBD2 (7 bases). The CDR3 covers 16 residues. Germline loops: CDR1 WSHSY, CDR2 SAAADI. The V end lost 6 bases, the J end lost 1 base, and 19 bases lay between the germline ends. The chain's CDR3 is CASRGEGELPSYEQYF. Written as DNA, the CDR3 is TGCGCCAGCAGGGGGGAGGGGGAGCTCCCATCCTACGAGCAGTACTTC.

This clone was detected once. This chain joins TRBV4-1 and TRBJ1-1; no firm D call. The CDR3 length is 12 residues. Germline assignment: CDR1 MGHRA and CDR2 YSYEKL. The ends were cut back, 2 bases at V and 5 bases at J, with 6 bases in the middle. In DNA, the CDR3 is TGCGCCAGCAGCCAATCAGGTACTGAAGCTTTCTTT. Amino acid sequence: CASSQSGTEAFF.

J is TRBJ2-3 and V is TRBV2; the D call may be TRBD1 or TRBD2 (5 bases each). The CDR3 length is 16 residues. V was trimmed by 2 bases and J by 0 bases, leaving 12 bases between them. The germline gives CDR1 SNHLY, CDR2 FYNNEI. CDR3 in DNA: TGTGCCAGCAGTGAATGGGGGACCTCTAGCACAGATACGCAGTATTTT. This translates into CASSEWGTSSTDTQYF.

This chain links TRBV10-3 with TRBJ1-5; no clear D gene. V was trimmed by 0 bases and J by 4 bases, leaving 7 bases between them. Germline CDR1 is ENHRY and CDR2 is SYGVKD. The CDR3 has 14 residues. The CDR3 region has the DNA TGTGCCATCAGTGAGTCTGGAGGGAATCAGCCCCAGCATTTT. As protein: CAISESGGNQPQHF.

The chain is built from TRBV2 and TRBJ2-1; TRBD1 aligns across 9 bases. The CDR3 is 14 amino acids. Germline-derived CDR1 and CDR2 are SNHLY and FYNNEI. J gave up 4 bases and V 8 bases, and 6 bases lay outside the gene matches. CDR3 residues: CASVGTGQYNEQFF. For the CDR3, the DNA is TGTGCCAGCGTCGGGACAGGGCAGTACAATGAGCAGTTCTTC. Full variable domain (missing parts from reference TRBV2 and TRBJ2-1): EPEVTQTPSHQVTQMGQEVILRCVPISNHLYFYWYRQILGQKVEFLVSFYNNEISEKSEIFDDQFSVERPDGSNFTLKIRSTKLEDSAMYFCASVGTGQYNEQFFGPGTRLTVL.

The genes are TRBV5-5 and TRBJ2-3; tentatively, D is TRBD2 (6 bases). V lost 6 bases and J lost 1, with 18 bases in between. The length of the CDR3 is 16 residues. Germline values: CDR1 SGHKS, CDR2 YYEKEE (reference sequence). In DNA, the CDR3 is TGTGCCAGCACCACTTCCCATAGCGGAGGCACAGATACGCAGTATTTT. Protein: CASTTSHSGGTDTQYF.

The chain couples TRBV5-1 to TRBJ2-3; D remains unclear. V lost 6 bases to trimming and J lost 11 bases, with 13 bases between them. The CDR3 runs 11 residues. Germline V gene lookup returns CDR1 SGHRS and CDR2 YFSETQ. The CDR3 DNA is TGCGCCAGCAAGGAAGGAAGAGAGCAGTATTTT. It yields the protein CASKEGREQYF. Combining the CDR3 with reference TRBV5-1 and TRBJ2-3 gives the whole variable domain KAGVTQTPRYLIKTRGQQVTLSCSPISGHRSVSWYQQTPGQGLQFLFEYFSETQRNKGNFPGRFSGRQFSNSRSEMNVSTLELGDSALYLCASKEGREQYFGPGTRLTVL.

The rearrangement joins TRBV4-1 to TRBJ1-2; 11 bases are shared with TRBD1. The trim removed 1 base at V and 8 bases at J, leaving 6 bases unmatched. The CDR3 consists of 15 residues. CDR1 and CDR2 (germline): MGHRA, YSYEKL. DNA of the CDR3: TGCGCCAGCAGCCAAGTTTGGCGGACAGGGGGCGGCTACACCTTC. Residues: CASSQVWRTGGGYTF.